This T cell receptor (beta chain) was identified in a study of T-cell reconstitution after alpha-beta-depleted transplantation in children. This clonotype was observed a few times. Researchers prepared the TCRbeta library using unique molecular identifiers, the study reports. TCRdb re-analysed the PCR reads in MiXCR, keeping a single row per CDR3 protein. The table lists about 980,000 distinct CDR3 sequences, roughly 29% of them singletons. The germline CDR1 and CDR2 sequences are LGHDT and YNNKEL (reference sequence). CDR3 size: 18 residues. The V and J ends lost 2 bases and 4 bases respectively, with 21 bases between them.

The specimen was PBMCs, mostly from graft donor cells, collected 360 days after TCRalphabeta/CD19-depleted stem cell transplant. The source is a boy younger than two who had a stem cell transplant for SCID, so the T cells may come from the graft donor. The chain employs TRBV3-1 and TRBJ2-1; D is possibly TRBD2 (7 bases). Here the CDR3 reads CASSQILRRGGPYNEQFF. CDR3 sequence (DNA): TGTGCCAGCAGCCAAATCCTAAGGAGGGGGGGCCCATACAATGAGCAGTTCTTC.